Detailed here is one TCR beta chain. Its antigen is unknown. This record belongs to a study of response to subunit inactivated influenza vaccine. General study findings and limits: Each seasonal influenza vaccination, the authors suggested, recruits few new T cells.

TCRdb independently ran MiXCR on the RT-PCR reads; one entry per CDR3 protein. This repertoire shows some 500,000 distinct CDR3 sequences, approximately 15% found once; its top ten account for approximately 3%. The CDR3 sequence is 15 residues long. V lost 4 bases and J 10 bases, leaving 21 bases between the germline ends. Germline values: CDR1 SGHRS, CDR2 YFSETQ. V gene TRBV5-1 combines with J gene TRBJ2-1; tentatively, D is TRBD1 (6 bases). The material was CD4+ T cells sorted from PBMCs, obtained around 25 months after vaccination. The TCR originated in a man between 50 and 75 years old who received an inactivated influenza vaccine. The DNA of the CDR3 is TGCGCCAGCAGCCTGGGACAAGCAGGGAACAGGGAGCAGTTCTTC. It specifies CASSLGQAGNREQFF.